A single sample gave rise to the 9 T cell receptor beta chains below, sequenced in a study of cytomegalovirus exposure and HLA in healthy donors. PCR primers comprised 60 Vbeta and 13 Jbeta primers. TCRdb's table, derived via immunoSEQ multiplex PCR, lists solely in-frame clones and lacks some. There are some 150,000 clones in the sample; 72% occur only once, and less than 2.5% lies in the top ten. The sample was PBMCs. Every receptor here comes from a human donor in good health.

This clone was seen a few times. The rearrangement uses TRBV4-3 and TRBJ2-3; a weak D match, TRBD1 (5 bases). Germline CDR1 is LGHNA and CDR2 is YSLEER. The CDR3 totals 14 residues. V was shortened by 4 bases and J by 5 bases, with 13 bases between the two germline ends. The CDR3 sequence: CASSRTPQGDTQYF. CDR3 DNA sequence: TGCGCCAGCAGCCGAACACCCCAGGGAGATACGCAGTATTTT.

V and J are TRBV2 and TRBJ2-5; 7 bases match TRBD2. The CDR3 covers 15 residues. J was trimmed by 4 bases and V by 6 bases; bases with no gene match: 11. Germline V gives CDR1 SNHLY, CDR2 FYNNEI. CDR3 residues: CASSGPSGVRETQYF. The CDR3, as DNA: TGTGCCAGCAGCGGACCGAGCGGGGTGCGAGAGACCCAGTACTTC. The full variable domain, rest sourced from reference TRBV2 and TRBJ2-5, is EPEVTQTPSHQVTQMGQEVILRCVPISNHLYFYWYRQILGQKVEFLVSFYNNEISEKSEIFDDQFSVERPDGSNFTLKIRSTKLEDSAMYFCASSGPSGVRETQYFGPGTRLLVL.

This sequence joins TRBV2 and TRBJ1-1; D is undetermined. The V gene's germline CDR1 is SNHLY and CDR2 FYNNEI. V gave up 4 bases and J gave up 2 bases, with 14 bases separating them. The CDR3 totals 15 residues. CDR3 bases: TGTGCCAGCAGTGGTCCCGGAGGTGGCAACACTGAAGCTTTCTTT. This codes for CASSGPGGGNTEAFF.

V is TRBV19 and J is TRBJ2-7; weak D call: TRBD1 (6 bases). This CDR3 spans 14 amino acids. The V gene lost 3 bases and the J gene lost 2 bases, with 11 bases spanning the gap. Germline loops: CDR1 LNHDA, CDR2 SQIVND (reference sequence). The CDR3 here is CASSIQTGPYEQYF. DNA for the CDR3: TGTGCCAGTAGTATTCAAACAGGGCCCTACGAGCAGTACTTC.

The chain recombines TRBV7-8 with TRBJ2-5, with D perhaps matching TRBD2 (6 bases). Looked up from germline, CDR1 is SGHVS and CDR2 is FQNEAQ. V lost 5 bases to trimming and J lost 3 bases, with 16 bases between them. The length of the CDR3 is 15 residues. Here the CDR3 reads CASSDVGLAKETQYF. The DNA for the CDR3 is TGTGCCAGCAGCGACGTCGGTCTAGCGAAAGAGACCCAGTACTTC. Supplemented by reference TRBV7-8 and TRBJ2-5, the full variable domain reads GAGVSQSPRYKVAKRGQDVALRCDPISGHVSLFWYQQALGQGPEFLTYFQNEAQLDKSGLPSDRFFAERPEGSVSTLKIQRTQQEDSAVYLCASSDVGLAKETQYFGPGTRLLVL.

This clone is a singleton in its sample. This chain uses TRBV4-3 with TRBJ2-1; D may be TRBD2 (6 bases). The CDR3 runs to 17 residues. Germline-derived CDR1 and CDR2 are LGHNA and YSLEER. The V gene lost 0 bases and the J gene lost 10 bases, with 22 bases spanning the gap. Written as DNA, the CDR3 is TGCGCCAGCAGCCAAGATAGGTCATCCTTCGGGGGTCGGGAGCAGTTCTTC. Translating gives CASSQDRSSFGGREQFF.

This clone was counted between two and nine times. V gene TRBV7-2 combines with J gene TRBJ1-6; TRBD1 is a possible D gene (6 bases). CDR1 is SGHTA, CDR2 FQGNSA, per germline. This CDR3 has 14 residues. Trimming removed 2 bases at V and 8 bases at J, with 10 bases between. CDR3 loop: CASSLRQADSPLHF. The CDR3 coding sequence is TGTGCCAGCAGCTTACGACAGGCGGATTCACCCCTCCACTTT.

The genes are TRBV10-1 and TRBJ1-2; D perhaps matches TRBD1 (5 bases). The V end was cut by 6 bases, the J end by 2 bases, with 16 bases between. Looked up from germline, CDR1 is WNHNN and CDR2 is SYGVQD (reference sequence). This CDR3 spans 15 amino acids. The CDR3 sequence: CASSPWMGGNYGYTF. The DNA for the CDR3 is TGCGCCAGCAGCCCCTGGATGGGGGGGAACTATGGCTACACCTTC.

CDR3 nucleotide sequence: TGTGCCAGCAGCGATAGCAGGGGTAGGGGTAGAGGCTACACCTTC. Translation gives CASSDSRGRGRGYTF. J is TRBJ1-2 and V is TRBV7-2; D perhaps matches TRBD1 (6 bases). CDR3 length equals 15 residues. Germline loops: CDR1 SGHTA, CDR2 FQGNSA. Deletions cut 5 bases from V and 8 bases from J, with 21 bases between.